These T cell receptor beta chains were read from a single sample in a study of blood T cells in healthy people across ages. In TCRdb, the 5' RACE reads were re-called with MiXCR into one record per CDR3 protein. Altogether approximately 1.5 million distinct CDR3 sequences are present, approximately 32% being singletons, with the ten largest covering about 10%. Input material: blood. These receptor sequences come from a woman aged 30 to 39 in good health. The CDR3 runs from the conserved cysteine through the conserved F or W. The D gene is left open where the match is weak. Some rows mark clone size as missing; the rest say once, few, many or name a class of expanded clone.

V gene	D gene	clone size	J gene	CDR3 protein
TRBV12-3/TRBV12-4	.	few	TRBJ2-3	CASSFETPEDTQYF
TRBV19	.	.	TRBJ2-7	CASRGGSWSYGQYF
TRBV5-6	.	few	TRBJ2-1	CASSFWRVIQDEQFF
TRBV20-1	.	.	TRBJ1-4	CSARPQSLSSEKLFF
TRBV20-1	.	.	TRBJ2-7	CSAPNLTTYEQYF
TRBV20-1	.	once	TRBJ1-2	CSVRTQAYHYGYTF
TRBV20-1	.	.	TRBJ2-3	CSAGAPGRPTDTQYF
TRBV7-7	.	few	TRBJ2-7	CASSLGGPRRYEQYF
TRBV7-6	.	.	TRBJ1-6	CASSLQENSPLHF
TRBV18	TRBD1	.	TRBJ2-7	CASSPRTGPEQYF
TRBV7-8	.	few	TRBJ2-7	CASSSRVGTYEQYF
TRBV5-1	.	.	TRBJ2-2	CASSSDSNTGERFF
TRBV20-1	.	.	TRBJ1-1	CSAPRLGDTLNTEAFF
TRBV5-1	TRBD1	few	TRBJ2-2	CASSFIPRTGANTGELFF
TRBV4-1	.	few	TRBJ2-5	CASSQAVGTQYF
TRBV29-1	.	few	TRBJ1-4	CSVDSGKEKLFF
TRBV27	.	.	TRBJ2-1	CASSFVPHAYNEQFF
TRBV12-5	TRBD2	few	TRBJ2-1	CAVGGTSYNEQFF
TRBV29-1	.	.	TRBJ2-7	CGVQDSSYEQYF
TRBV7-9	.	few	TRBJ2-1	CASRGERDLVNEQFF
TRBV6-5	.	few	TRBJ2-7	CASSYRERGPSYEQYF
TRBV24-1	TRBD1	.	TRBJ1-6	CATSGRTGAGGLHF
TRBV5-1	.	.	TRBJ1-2	CASSGIDGYTF
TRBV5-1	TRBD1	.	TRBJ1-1	CASSLRQGGGYGTEAFF
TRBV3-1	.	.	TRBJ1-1	CASSQDGDRLRAFF
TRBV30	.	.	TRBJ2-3	CAWGLRDDTQYF
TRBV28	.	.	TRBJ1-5	CAGSNQYHHGPQHF
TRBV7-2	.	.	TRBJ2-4	CASSSGPGRMDIQYF
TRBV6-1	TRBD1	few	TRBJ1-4	CASRRQGGNEKLFF
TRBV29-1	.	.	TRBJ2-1	CSVDRGSYNEQFF
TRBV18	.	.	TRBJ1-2	CASSPEKDYGYTF
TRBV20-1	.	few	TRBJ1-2	CSARRSGTNYGYTF
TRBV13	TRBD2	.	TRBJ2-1	CASSQAGGHNEQFF
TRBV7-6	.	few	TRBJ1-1	CASSLGLTYTEAFF
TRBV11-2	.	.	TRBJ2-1	CASSFGFDEQFF
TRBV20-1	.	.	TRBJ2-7	CSARDQGQNLYEQYF
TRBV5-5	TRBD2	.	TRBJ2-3	CASSLIIGLASTDTQYF
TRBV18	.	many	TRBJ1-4	CASSPGEKLFF
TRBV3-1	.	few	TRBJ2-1	CASSQGPTGREQFF
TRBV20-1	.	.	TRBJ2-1	CSAPGTGGNEQFF
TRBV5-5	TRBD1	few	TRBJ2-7	CASSFTLGTAAYEQYF
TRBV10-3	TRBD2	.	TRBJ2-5	CAIGAGGETQYF
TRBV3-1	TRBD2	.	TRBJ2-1	CASSRRGGGYNEQFF
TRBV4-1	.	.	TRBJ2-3	CASSQDPGASDTQYF
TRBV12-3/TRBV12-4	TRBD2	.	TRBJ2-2	CASNILAGGNTGELFF
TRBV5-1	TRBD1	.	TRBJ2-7	CASSLEGTGRHEQYF
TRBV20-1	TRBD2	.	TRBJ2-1	CSAPSGGVGGNEQFF
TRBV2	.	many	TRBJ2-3	CASSDGGSSTDTQYF
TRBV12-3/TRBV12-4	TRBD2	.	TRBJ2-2	CASSLTASGRQGGELFF
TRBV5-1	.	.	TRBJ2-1	CASSLSQGIWNEQFF
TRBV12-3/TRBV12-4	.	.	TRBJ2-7	CASARSGGHEQYF
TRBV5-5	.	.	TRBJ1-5	CASSLAPDRQETQHF
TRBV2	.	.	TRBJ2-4	CASAGPGDIQYF
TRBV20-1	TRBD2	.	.	CSAGGGRHEQYF
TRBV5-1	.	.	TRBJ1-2	CASSLTSGYGDYGYTF
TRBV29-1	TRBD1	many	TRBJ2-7	CSARDSFYEQYF
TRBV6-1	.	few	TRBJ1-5	CASSGEMSNQPQHF
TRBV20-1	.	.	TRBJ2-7	CSALSRSYEQYF
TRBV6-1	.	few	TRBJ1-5	CASSFRTELSNQPQHF